This T cell receptor (beta chain) appears in the sequencing data of a study of blood T cell repertoires in COVID-19. Study-level background: Samples came from the United States, Italy and Spain, spanning acute and convalescent COVID-19. The cDNA or gDNA used as material had been derived from T cells, B-cell-depleted T cells, or PBMCs.

V trimming: 4 bases; J trimming: 3 bases; junction bases outside the gene matches: 9. Germline values: CDR1 SGHNT, CDR2 YENEEA. This CDR3 spans 17 amino acids. Some clones are missing from TCRdb's copy, which holds only in-frame ones; the method was immunoSEQ multiplex PCR. The data hold some 200,000 clones, with roughly nine tenths observed a single time. The sequence was collected from a woman in her seventies with acute or convalescent COVID-19. Sequenced: peripheral blood. The chain employs TRBV11-3 and TRBJ2-7; 13 bases are a match to TRBD2. CDR3 nucleotides: TGTGCCAGCAGCTACGACGGACTAGCGGGAGTAAACTACGAGCAGTACTTC. It specifies CASSYDGLAGVNYEQYF.